This T cell receptor beta chain was obtained from a study of blood T cell repertoires in COVID-19. Study summary: From T cells, B-cell-depleted T cells, or PBMCs came the material, which was cDNA or gDNA.

TCRdb's table, derived via immunoSEQ multiplex PCR, lists solely in-frame clones and lacks some. This table holds approximately 230,000 clones, 88% found once. Trimming removed 0 bases at V and 1 base at J, with 4 bases between. Looked up from germline, CDR1 is LNHNV and CDR2 is YYDKDF (reference sequence). The CDR3 is 13 residues long. The TCR was taken from an elderly man with acute or convalescent COVID-19. Sample: peripheral blood. The chain uses TRBV15 and TRBJ2-7; D gene uncertain. This CDR3 is CATSRDNSYEQYF. The CDR3 DNA reads TGTGCCACCAGCAGAGATAATTCCTACGAGCAGTACTTC.